This TCR beta chain derives from a study of cytomegalovirus exposure and HLA in healthy donors. Study findings and constraints: In a later analysis, first-cohort TCR clusters were found to tend to co-occur in the 120 or so validation repertoires.

Of note for this clone: No antigen is known for it. This same CDR3 is encoded by further DNA sequences in the sample.

CDR1 and CDR2 from the germline V gene are ENHRY and SYGVKD. CDR3 length: 14 residues. V was clipped by 3 bases and J by 2 bases, with 8 bases between them. Clones were sequenced by immunoSEQ multiplex PCR, and TCRdb holds only the in-frame ones, with some missing. The table includes about 120,000 clones, nearly 90% detected once. The V gene is TRBV10-3, the J gene TRBJ1-5; D not resolved. Sample: PBMCs. The receptor comes from a woman under 30 in good health and CMV-seronegative. Written as DNA, the CDR3 is TGTGCCATCAGTGAATCGGGAGGCAATCAGCCCCAGCATTTT. Its protein product is CAISESGGNQPQHF.